This passage covers 3 T cell receptor beta chains from one sample sequenced in a study of blood T cell repertoires in COVID-19. Profiled with immunoSEQ multiplex PCR; TCRdb holds only in-frame clones, not every one. The top ten clones hold approximately 16% of a sample with about 190,000 clones, roughly 77% of them seen once. Sequencing was done on a sample of PBMCs or T cells enriched from blood (not recorded which). Receptor source: a woman aged 45-59 years with acute COVID-19.

The J gene is TRBJ1-1, the V gene TRBV5-1; the match to TRBD1 covers 7 bases. Germline CDR1 is SGHRS and CDR2 is YFSETQ. The V and J ends lost 4 bases and 7 bases, in that order; junction bases with no gene match: 13. This CDR3 has 15 residues. CDR3 nucleotides: TGCGCCAGCAGCGAACAGGGGATCGCAGTTGGTGAAGCTTTCTTT. Translation gives CASSEQGIAVGEAFF.

J is TRBJ2-1 and V is TRBV12-3 or TRBV12-4; D remains unclear. The CDR3 runs to 12 residues. The V and J ends lost 4 bases and 6 bases respectively, with 7 bases between them. CDR3 nucleotide sequence: TGTGCCAGCAGTTCAAGAGCCAATGAGCAGTTCTTC. Protein product: CASSSRANEQFF.

J is TRBJ2-2 and V is TRBV21-1; the table gives TRBD1 as D, unverified against the DNA. TRBV21-1 is given as a pseudogene. The CDR3 runs 19 residues. CDR3 nucleotides: TGTGCCAGCAGCAAAGCCGGGACAAAAGTCGGGGTATACACCGGGGAGCTGTTTTTT. This translates into CASSKAGTKVGVYTGELFF.